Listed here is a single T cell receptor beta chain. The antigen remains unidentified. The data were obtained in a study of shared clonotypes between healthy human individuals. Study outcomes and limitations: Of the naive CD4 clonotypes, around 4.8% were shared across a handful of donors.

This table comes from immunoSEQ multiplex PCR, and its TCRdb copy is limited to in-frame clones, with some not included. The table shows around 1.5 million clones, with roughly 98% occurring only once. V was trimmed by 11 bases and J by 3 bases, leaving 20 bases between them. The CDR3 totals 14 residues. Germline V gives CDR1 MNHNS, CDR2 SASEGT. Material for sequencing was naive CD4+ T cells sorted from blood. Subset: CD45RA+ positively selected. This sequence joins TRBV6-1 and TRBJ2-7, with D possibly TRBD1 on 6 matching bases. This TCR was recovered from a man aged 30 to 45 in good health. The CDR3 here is CAASRPGHIYEQYF. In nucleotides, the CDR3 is TGTGCCGCCTCCAGACCGGGACACATCTACGAGCAGTACTTC.